This T cell receptor beta chain was sequenced during a study of cytomegalovirus exposure and HLA in healthy donors. Findings and caveats of the study: Association of a missense DCLRE1C variant with TCR beta V- and J-gene trimming was reported in a later analysis. A later examination showed that TCR association rates differed by HLA locus, with DRB1 most and HLA-C fewest. In vitro experiments confirmed that three CMV-associated chains were specific for CMV antigens.

PCR was performed using 60 Vbeta and 13 Jbeta primers. Generated by immunoSEQ multiplex PCR, the TCRdb table keeps only in-frame clones and is missing some. The sample records some 120,000 clones, approximately 61% being singletons. Regarding this clone: Its antigen is unidentified.

Germline loops: CDR1 LNHNV, CDR2 YYDKDF (reference sequence). The CDR3 covers 17 residues. The ends were cut back, 0 bases at V and 3 bases at J, with 17 bases in the middle. The rearrangement uses TRBV15 and TRBJ2-5; D possibly corresponds to TRBD1 (6 bases). The sequenced material came from PBMCs. This TCR derives from a man aged 25 to 40 in good health and CMV-seropositive. The CDR3 DNA reads as TGTGCCACCAGCAGAGATCGTGGGGGCGCGACCAAAGAGACCCAGTACTTC. It translates to CATSRDRGGATKETQYF.